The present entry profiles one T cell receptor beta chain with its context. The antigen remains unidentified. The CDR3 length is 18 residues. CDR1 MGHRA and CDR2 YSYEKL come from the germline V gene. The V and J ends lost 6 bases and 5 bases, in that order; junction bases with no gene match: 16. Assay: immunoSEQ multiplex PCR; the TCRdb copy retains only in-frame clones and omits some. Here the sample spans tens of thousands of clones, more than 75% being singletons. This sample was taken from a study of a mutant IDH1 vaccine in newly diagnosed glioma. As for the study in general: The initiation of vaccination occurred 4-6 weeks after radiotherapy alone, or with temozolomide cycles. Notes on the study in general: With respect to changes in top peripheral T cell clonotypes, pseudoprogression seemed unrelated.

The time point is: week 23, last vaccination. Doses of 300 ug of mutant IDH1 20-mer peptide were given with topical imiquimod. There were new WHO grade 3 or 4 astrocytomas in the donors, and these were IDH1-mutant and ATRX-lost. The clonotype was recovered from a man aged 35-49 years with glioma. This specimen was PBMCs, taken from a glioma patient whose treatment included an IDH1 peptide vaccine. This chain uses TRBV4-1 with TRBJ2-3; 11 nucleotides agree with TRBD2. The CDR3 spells CASRRQGDSGRAGDTQYF. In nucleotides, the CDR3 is TGCGCCAGCAGGAGACAGGGGGATAGCGGGAGGGCGGGAGATACGCAGTATTTT.